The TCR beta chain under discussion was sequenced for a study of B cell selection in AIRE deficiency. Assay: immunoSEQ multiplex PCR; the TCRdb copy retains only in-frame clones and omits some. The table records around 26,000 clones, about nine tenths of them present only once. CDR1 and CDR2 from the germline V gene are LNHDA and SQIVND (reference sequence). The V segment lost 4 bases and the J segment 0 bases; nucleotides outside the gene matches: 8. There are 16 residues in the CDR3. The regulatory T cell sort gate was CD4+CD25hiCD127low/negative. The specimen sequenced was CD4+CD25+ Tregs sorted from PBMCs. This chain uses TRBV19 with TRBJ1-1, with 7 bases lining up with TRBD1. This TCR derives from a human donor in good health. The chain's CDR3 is CASSTYRGSMNTEAFF. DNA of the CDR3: TGTGCCAGTAGTACCTACAGGGGATCAATGAACACTGAAGCTTTCTTT.